A single sample gave rise to the 23 T cell receptor beta chains below, sequenced in a study of T cell changes during pregnancy in multiple sclerosis. Clones were read by immunoSEQ multiplex PCR, and TCRdb kept only the in-frame ones, dropping some. Of 30,000 to 40,000 clones detected, around 89% appear once; the ten largest clones hold approximately 0.5%. The source was CD4+ T cells from peripheral blood mononuclear cells, collected in the second trimester of pregnancy. Receptor source: a female donor with multiple sclerosis, enrolled in a pregnancy study.

The chain has TRBV5-6 and TRBJ2-7; 8 bases fit TRBD1. After removal of 0 bases from V and 1 base from J, the junction contained 6 bases not matched to a gene. This CDR3 spans 16 amino acids. The germline V gene encodes CDR1 SGHDT and CDR2 YYEEEE. The CDR3 sequence: CASSLAGRGPSYEQYF. For the CDR3, the DNA is TGTGCCAGCAGCTTGGCGGGCAGGGGGCCTTCCTACGAGCAGTACTTC.

The rearrangement uses TRBV10-3 and TRBJ2-3; the match to TRBD1 covers 9 bases. The CDR3 covers 12 residues. With 10 bases clipped from V and 3 bases from J, the junction kept 2 bases outside the gene matches. Germline lookup yields CDR1 ENHRY and CDR2 SYGVKD. The DNA for the CDR3 is TGTGCCACACAGGGGGCGACAGATACGCAGTATTTT. Encoded protein: CATQGATDTQYF.

The CDR3 sequence is CASSAEGAMNTEAFF. The CDR3 DNA sequence: TGTGCCAGCAGCGCGGAAGGAGCCATGAACACTGAAGCTTTCTTT. V and J are TRBV9 and TRBJ1-1; D unresolved. Germline CDR1 SGDLS, CDR2 YYNGEE. The length of the CDR3 is 15 residues. V lost 3 bases, J lost 0 bases, and 12 bases lay in between.

The chain is built from TRBV4-1 and TRBJ1-1; D perhaps matches TRBD1 (5 bases). V was clipped by 2 bases and J by 0 bases, with 10 bases between them. The CDR3 totals 15 residues. CDR1 is MGHRA, CDR2 YSYEKL, per germline. CDR3 DNA sequence: TGCGCCAGCAGCCAAACCGGACAACTGAACACTGAAGCTTTCTTT. It encodes CASSQTGQLNTEAFF.

The table lists this clone with a count of one. V gene TRBV14 combines with J gene TRBJ1-4; no clear D. Germline loops: CDR1 SGHDN, CDR2 FVKESK. V lost 1 base and J 1 base, leaving 10 bases between the germline ends. CDR3 length: 16 amino acids. The CDR3 reads CASSQALSRTNEKLFF. The CDR3 coding sequence is TGTGCCAGCAGCCAAGCCTTAAGTAGAACTAATGAAAAACTGTTTTTT. Filled out from reference TRBV14 and TRBJ1-4, the complete variable domain reads EAGVTQFPSHSVIEKGQTVTLRCDPISGHDNLYWYRRVMGKEIKFLLHFVKESKQDESGMPNNRFLAERTGGTYSTLKVQPAELEDSGVYFCASSQALSRTNEKLFFGSGTQLSVL.

The chain uses TRBV27 and TRBJ2-1; 9 bases map to TRBD2. Per germline, CDR1 MNHEY and CDR2 SMNVEV (reference sequence). The V and J ends lost 3 bases and 13 bases, in that order; junction bases with no gene match: 16. CDR3 length: 16 residues. The CDR3 reads CASSFLPSGLAQRQFF. For the CDR3, the DNA is TGTGCCAGCAGTTTTCTTCCTTCGGGACTAGCACAAAGACAGTTCTTC.

Notes on this clone: Other DNA sequences in this sample translate to the same CDR3. J is TRBJ2-1 and V is TRBV29-1, with D perhaps TRBD2 (5 bases). From germline, CDR1 is SQVTM and CDR2 ANQGSEA. V lost 6 bases to trimming and J lost 7 bases, with 19 bases between them. CDR3 length: 14 residues. DNA of the CDR3: TGCAGCGTGGTCCTAGCAGGTATGGGAAATGAGCAGTTCTTC. Its protein product is CSVVLAGMGNEQFF.

The gene calls are TRBV7-2 and TRBJ2-1, with 7 bases aligning to TRBD2. This CDR3 has 14 amino acids. The germline CDR1 and CDR2 sequences are SGHTA and FQGNSA. After removal of 8 bases from V and 2 bases from J, the junction contained 6 bases not matched to a gene. The CDR3 loop is CASREASAYNEQFF. CDR3 nucleotides: TGTGCCAGCCGGGAGGCATCGGCCTACAATGAGCAGTTCTTC.

The chain is built from TRBV11-1 and TRBJ2-3; 8 bases are shared with TRBD2. Unmatched junction bases numbered 11, after V lost 8 bases and J lost 4 bases. The CDR3 runs to 15 residues. Per germline, CDR1 SGHAT and CDR2 FQDESV (reference sequence). CDR3 protein: CASSLSSGSPDTQYF. In DNA form, the CDR3 reads TGTGCCAGCTCACTGTCAAGCGGGAGCCCAGATACGCAGTATTTT. Filled out from reference TRBV11-1 and TRBJ2-3, the complete variable domain reads EAEVAQSPRYKITEKSQAVAFWCDPISGHATLYWYRQILGQGPELLVQFQDESVVDDSQLPKDRFSAERLKGVDSTLKIQPAELGDSAMYLCASSLSSGSPDTQYFGPGTRLTVL.

This chain links TRBV19 with TRBJ2-5; the match to TRBD2 covers 11 bases. Losses at the gene ends were 7 bases for V and 4 bases for J; bases not matched to a gene: 2. The CDR3 totals 13 residues. The germline CDR1 and CDR2 sequences are LNHDA and SQIVND (reference sequence). The CDR3 DNA sequence: TGTGCCAGTAAGACTAGCGGGATAGAGACCCAGTACTTC. It specifies CASKTSGIETQYF.

The chain links TRBV27 to TRBJ2-1, with 10 bases lining up with TRBD2. V gave up 2 bases and J gave up 5 bases; unmatched junction bases: 6. Germline V CDR1 and CDR2: MNHEY, SMNVEV (reference sequence). This CDR3 contains 16 residues. CDR3 sequence (DNA): TGTGCCAGCAGTTTAGCAGGACTAGCGGACGACAATGAGCAGTTCTTC. Its translation: CASSLAGLADDNEQFF.

This clone was seen a single time. This sequence joins TRBV28 and TRBJ2-5; 12 bases map to TRBD2. CDR3 length: 17 residues. Per the germline V gene, CDR1 is MDHEN and CDR2 is SYDVKM. With V trimmed by 11 bases and J by 5 bases, 18 bases remained unmatched. CDR3 bases: TGTGCCGCTACAGGGGCTAGCGGGAGGGCCTTTGCGGAGACCCAGTACTTC. This encodes CAATGASGRAFAETQYF.

The rearrangement joins TRBV5-1 to TRBJ2-5; 11 bases are a match to TRBD2. After removal of 6 bases from V and 5 bases from J, the junction contained 9 bases not matched to a gene. The CDR3 covers 15 residues. The germline V gene has CDR1 SGHRS and CDR2 YFSETQ. Here the CDR3 DNA reads TGCGCCAGCAACCCACTAGCGGGAGTACGGGAGACCCAGTACTTC. It yields the protein CASNPLAGVRETQYF.

This clone is deemed medium-sized. The chain links TRBV6-5 to TRBJ1-3; no firm D call. The CDR3 runs to 11 residues. Trimming took off 11 bases at V and 0 bases at J, with 5 bases between the two ends. Germline V lookup: CDR1 MNHEY, CDR2 SVGAGI. The CDR3 region has the DNA TGTGCCGTCTTCTCTGGAAACACCATATATTTT. This sequence encodes CAVFSGNTIYF.

The CDR3 DNA reads as TGTGCCAGCAGTTTAATCAGGGGGAACAATCAGCCCCAGCATTTT. It yields the protein CASSLIRGNNQPQHF. The rearrangement links TRBV28 to TRBJ1-5, with 7 bases identical to TRBD1. V lost 2 bases, J lost 3 bases, and 4 bases stayed unmatched. Per the germline V gene, CDR1 is MDHEN and CDR2 is SYDVKM. This CDR3 is built from 15 residues.

V gene TRBV10-3 combines with J gene TRBJ2-7; no definite D call. The CDR3 has 15 amino acids. V shed 1 base and J shed 0 bases, with 10 bases lying between them. Germline V gene sequence: CDR1 ENHRY, CDR2 SYGVKD. The DNA for the CDR3 is TGTGCCATCAGTGAGTTCGACGGGTTCTCCTACGAGCAGTACTTC. Its protein product is CAISEFDGFSYEQYF.

This clone was picked up one time. This chain uses TRBV28 with TRBJ1-3; TRBD1 is a possible D gene (5 bases). Deletions cut 3 bases from V and 4 bases from J, with 16 bases between. This CDR3 is built from 16 residues. Germline V CDR1 and CDR2: MDHEN, SYDVKM. Here the CDR3 reads CASSFPGGRRGNTIYF. The DNA of the CDR3 is TGTGCCAGCAGTTTTCCCGGGGGACGAAGGGGAAACACCATATATTTT.

The V gene is TRBV9, the J gene TRBJ2-7; TRBD2 aligns across 8 bases. CDR3 length: 15 residues. J lost 9 bases, V lost 0 bases, and 11 bases had no gene match. Looked up from germline, CDR1 is SGDLS and CDR2 is YYNGEE. CDR3 amino acids: CASSVGSSGSSRQYF. The DNA of the CDR3 is TGTGCCAGCAGCGTAGGGTCTAGCGGGTCTTCAAGGCAGTACTTC.

The gene calls are TRBV7-9 and TRBJ1-2; 11 bases agree with TRBD1. The J segment lost 7 bases and the V segment lost 5 bases, leaving 6 bases of the junction unmatched. The CDR3 contains 14 residues. The V gene's germline CDR1 is SEHNR and CDR2 FQNEAQ (reference sequence). The CDR3 spells CASSLDRGHGGYTF. The CDR3 DNA reads TGTGCCAGCAGCCTGGACAGGGGGCACGGTGGCTACACCTTC.

The chain employs TRBV23-1 and TRBJ1-5; D unclear. TRBV23-1 is marked as an open reading frame, function uncertain. This CDR3 contains 16 residues. Between the trimmed V and J ends, which lost 5 bases and 6 bases, there was a span of 20 bases. CDR3 amino acids: CASSSGPTERGQPQHF. In DNA form, the CDR3 reads TGCGCCAGCAGTTCCGGCCCTACGGAGCGAGGTCAGCCCCAGCATTTT.

The CDR3 bases are TGTGCCAGCAGCTTAGCCGATGTTGGGACAGGGGTAAGAAACTATGGCTACACCTTC. It specifies CASSLADVGTGVRNYGYTF. The chain recombines TRBV7-2 with TRBJ1-2; 10 positions match TRBD1. Trimming at V came to 0 bases and at J to 2 bases, leaving 12 bases not matched to a gene. The CDR3 has 19 residues. In germline, CDR1 is SGHTA, CDR2 FQGNSA.

The V call is TRBV19, the J call TRBJ2-1; possibly TRBD2 for D (5 bases). The CDR3 has 13 residues. Germline lookup yields CDR1 LNHDA and CDR2 SQIVND (reference sequence). The ends were cut back, 8 bases at V and 3 bases at J, with 11 bases in the middle. The CDR3 coding sequence is TGTGCCAGTCGCACGACTAACTACAATGAGCAGTTCTTC. It translates to CASRTTNYNEQFF.

The chain recombines TRBV28 with TRBJ2-7; TRBD2 agrees at 11 bases. V shed 5 bases, J shed 4 bases, and the junction held 4 bases outside the gene matches. Germline CDR1 and CDR2: MDHEN and SYDVKM. The CDR3 has 14 amino acids. CDR3: CASSLSGRVYEQYF. The CDR3 nucleotides read TGTGCCAGCAGTCTTAGCGGGAGGGTATACGAGCAGTACTTC. Complete variable domain (other parts from reference TRBV28 and TRBJ2-7): DVKVTQSSRYLVKRTGEKVFLECVQDMDHENMFWYRQDPGLGLRLIYFSYDVKMKEKGDIPEGYSVSREKKERFSLILESASTNQTSMYLCASSLSGRVYEQYFGPGTRLTVT.